This paragraph covers one TCR beta chain sequence. Its antigen is still unknown. This specimen belongs to a study of shared clonotypes between healthy human individuals. The assay was run at deep level. Only in-frame clones appear in the TCRdb table, and some are missing; sequencing was by immunoSEQ multiplex PCR. This repertoire shows roughly 660,000 clones, 90% found once; its top ten account for around a third. The CDR3 contains 14 residues. V lost 5 bases, J lost 6 bases, and 16 bases lay in between. Germline V CDR1 and CDR2: MDHEN, SYDVKM. Study-wide results and caveats: On the whole, naive subsets had larger estimated richness than memory subsets had. Deeper or shallower sequencing was expected to change how clonotypes are shared among donors.

Sequencing was done on a sample of memory CD8+ T cells from PBMCs. As to subset: CD45RO+ cells pooled with CCR7-negative TemRA cells. The receptor comes from a man between 18 and 35 years old in good health. Some clones in this sample may be carry-over from other donors' samples. The chain couples TRBV28 to TRBJ1-1; weak D call: TRBD1 (5 bases). CDR3 residues: CASSLGPVGAEAFF. DNA of the CDR3: TGTGCCAGCAGTCTGGGACCCGTAGGCGCTGAAGCTTTCTTT.